One TCR beta chain is described in this entry. The assay was immunoSEQ multiplex PCR, and TCRdb's table has in-frame clones only and misses some. The sample lists around 130,000 clones, about four fifths occurring once. With V trimmed by 5 bases and J by 3 bases, 4 bases remained unmatched. Germline CDR1 and CDR2: SGHAT and FQDESV (reference sequence). The CDR3 runs to 13 residues. These data belong to a study of blood T cell repertoires in COVID-19. The sample consisted of peripheral blood. This clonotype was sampled from an elderly man with acute or convalescent COVID-19. This rearrangement joins TRBV11-1 to TRBJ2-7, with 7 positions matching TRBD1. CDR3: CASSPDRSYEQYF. The CDR3 nucleotides read TGTGCCAGCAGCCCGGACAGGAGCTACGAGCAGTACTTC.